One and the same sample provided the 8 T cell receptor beta chains below, sequenced in a study of blood T cells in healthy people across ages. A sample-barcoded 5' primer and a J-beta primer mix were used in a second PCR of about 7 to 12 cycles. TCRdb independently ran MiXCR on the 5' RACE reads; one entry per CDR3 protein. The sample includes some 760,000 distinct CDR3 sequences, 25% of them seen just once. The same data also went into a second study, on T cells of mothers and their children.

The sequenced sample consisted of blood. The receptors were gathered from a boy aged 5-17 years in good health.

The chain employs TRBV6-5 and TRBJ1-2; 7 bases are shared with TRBD1. This CDR3 comprises 15 residues. The germline V gene encodes CDR1 MNHEY and CDR2 SVGAGI. The trim removed 2 bases at V and 3 bases at J, leaving 6 bases unmatched. CDR3 protein: CASSYRRQGDYGYTF. The CDR3 DNA is TGTGCCAGCAGTTACCGCCGACAGGGAGACTATGGCTACACCTTC.

The rearrangement links TRBV27 to TRBJ1-1; D is possibly TRBD1 (6 bases). The CDR3 has 13 residues. The V gene's germline CDR1 is MNHEY and CDR2 SMNVEV (reference sequence). V was trimmed by 5 bases and J by 2 bases, leaving 9 bases between them. The CDR3 is CASSRTDNTEAFF. The CDR3, as DNA: TGTGCCAGCAGTCGGACAGACAACACTGAAGCTTTCTTT.

This clonotype was seen a few times. The gene calls are TRBV7-9 and TRBJ2-5; 9 positions match TRBD1. Germline V gene lookup returns CDR1 SEHNR and CDR2 FQNEAQ (reference sequence). This CDR3 spans 16 amino acids. Trimming at V came to 4 bases and at J to 5 bases, leaving 11 bases not matched to a gene. The DNA for the CDR3 is TGTGCCAGCAGCTCTCTCGGGACAGGGACAGGGGAGACCCAGTACTTC. Amino acid sequence: CASSSLGTGTGETQYF.

This clonotype was observed a single time. The CDR3 loop is CASSHSGGNTEAFF. CDR3 nucleotides: TGCGCCAGCAGCCACTCTGGAGGGAACACTGAAGCTTTCTTT. The V gene is TRBV4-1, the J gene TRBJ1-1, with D hard to call. The length of the CDR3 is 14 residues. The V end was cut by 3 bases, the J end by 1 base, with 9 bases between. Germline V gives CDR1 MGHRA, CDR2 YSYEKL.

The chain combines TRBV28 with TRBJ2-2; D is possibly TRBD2 (6 bases). The CDR3 runs 15 residues. V dropped 6 bases and J dropped 4 bases, with 15 bases sitting between them. CDR1 MDHEN and CDR2 SYDVKM come from the germline V gene. The CDR3 spells CASRTPSAGTGELFF. The CDR3 region has the DNA TGTGCCAGCAGAACCCCTAGCGCGGGCACCGGGGAGCTGTTTTTT.

The chain carries TRBV4-1 and TRBJ2-1, with 7 positions matching TRBD1. Germline V CDR1 and CDR2: MGHRA, YSYEKL. The CDR3 is 18 amino acids. V dropped 1 base and J dropped 2; count of bases not matched to a gene: 11. CDR3 region: CASSQGDSIGDPYNEQFF. For the CDR3, the DNA is TGCGCCAGCAGCCAAGGGGACAGTATAGGGGACCCCTACAATGAGCAGTTCTTC.

This rearrangement joins TRBV5-5 to TRBJ1-2, with D maybe TRBD1 (6 bases). Germline V lookup: CDR1 SGHKS, CDR2 YYEKEE (reference sequence). The V end lost 2 bases, the J end lost 4 bases, and 15 bases lay between the germline ends. The CDR3 runs to 15 residues. The CDR3 DNA reads as TGTGCCAGCAGCTTCGTAGGGGGAAATTTCTATGGCTACACCTTC. This codes for CASSFVGGNFYGYTF.

This clonotype was detected only a few times. This chain uses TRBV28 with TRBJ1-3; a possible D gene is TRBD1 (5 bases). Germline V gene sequence: CDR1 MDHEN, CDR2 SYDVKM. Trimming took off 10 bases at V and 0 bases at J, with 13 bases between the two ends. The CDR3 contains 14 residues. CDR3 region: CATQGSRSGNTIYF. The CDR3 DNA follows: TGTGCCACCCAGGGCAGTCGCTCTGGAAACACCATATATTTT.